This T cell receptor (beta chain) was documented in a study of blood T cell repertoires in COVID-19. Study-level background: T cells, B-cell-depleted T cells, or PBMCs provided the cDNA or gDNA that served as material.

Original processing notes: Nucleated cell counts were estimated from reference gene primer amplification. The protocol was immunoSEQ multiplex PCR, while the TCRdb copy is restricted to in-frame clones and leaves out a portion. The DNA was the basis for D and trimming; V, J and clone size are from that table. The table records approximately 150,000 clones, about 81% of them present only once. Material: peripheral blood. This sequence was found in a woman older than 75 with acute or convalescent COVID-19.

For the CDR3, the DNA is TGTGCCAGCAGCCAGACGACAGATCATAACTATGGCTACACCTTC. It encodes CASSQTTDHNYGYTF. The V gene is TRBV3-1 (or the pseudogene TRBV3-2), the J gene TRBJ1-2; D is possibly TRBD1 (5 bases). CDR3 size: 15 residues. Trimming left V 3 bases short and J 1 base short, with 12 bases between. CDR1 LGHDT and CDR2 YNNKEL come from the germline V gene (reference sequence).